One and the same sample provided the 25 T cell receptor beta chains below, sequenced in a study of PD-1 blockade in classical Hodgkin lymphoma. Relapse after autologous stem cell transplantation occurred in every patient, and brentuximab vedotin exposure varied. By magnetic negative selection, CD8+ T cells were isolated from the thawed PBMCs. Data came from immunoSEQ multiplex PCR; TCRdb stores just in-frame clones and leaves some out. The sample holds about 1,600 clones, about 70% seen once. The sample in question was CD8+ T cells from blood, obtained at baseline. The source is a human donor with classical Hodgkin lymphoma.

This sequence joins TRBV7-9 and TRBJ2-2; D possibly corresponds to TRBD2 (5 bases). V was pared by 1 base and J by 5 bases, with 11 bases between. CDR1 and CDR2 from the germline V gene are SEHNR and FQNEAQ (reference sequence). This CDR3 has 15 amino acids. CDR3 protein: CASSLDLAITGELFF. The CDR3 nucleotides read TGTGCCAGCAGCTTAGATTTAGCGATAACCGGGGAGCTGTTTTTT. The full variable domain, with the rest looked up from reference TRBV7-9 and TRBJ2-2, is DTGVSQNPRHKITKRGQNVTFRCDPISEHNRLYWYRQTLGQGPEFLTYFQNEAQLEKSRLLSDRFSAERPKGSFSTLEIQRTEQGDSAMYLCASSLDLAITGELFFGEGSRLTVL.

This clone was seen once. The chain is built from TRBV28 and TRBJ1-4; D is uncertain. The CDR3 totals 17 residues. Trimming took 2 bases from V and 1 from J, leaving 14 bases between them. Germline-derived CDR1 and CDR2 are MDHEN and SYDVKM. The CDR3 here is CASSLPIPRITNEKLFF. CDR3 coding DNA: TGTGCCAGCAGTTTACCAATCCCCAGGATAACTAATGAAAAACTGTTTTTT.

The J gene is TRBJ1-1, the V gene TRBV5-1, with 7 nucleotides matching TRBD1. CDR1 and CDR2 (germline): SGHRS, YFSETQ. The CDR3 sequence is 17 residues long. The trim removed 3 bases at V and 3 bases at J, leaving 14 bases unmatched. The DNA of the CDR3 is TGCGCCAGCAGCTCCGGATTCGGACAGGCGGGAGACACTGAAGCTTTCTTT. Encoded protein: CASSSGFGQAGDTEAFF. Together with reference TRBV5-1 and TRBJ1-1, the CDR3 gives the full variable domain: KAGVTQTPRYLIKTRGQQVTLSCSPISGHRSVSWYQQTPGQGLQFLFEYFSETQRNKGNFPGRFSGRQFSNSRSEMNVSTLELGDSALYLCASSSGFGQAGDTEAFFGQGTRLTVV.

Only a few counts were recorded for this clone. This rearrangement joins TRBV27 to TRBJ2-7, with D perhaps TRBD1 (6 bases). The germline gives CDR1 MNHEY, CDR2 SMNVEV (reference sequence). V was clipped by 6 bases and J by 9 bases, with 15 bases between them. This CDR3 is built from 12 residues. The CDR3 region is CASRGPGAWQYF. The CDR3 region has the DNA TGTGCCAGCAGGGGACCAGGGGCTTGGCAGTACTTC.

The genes are TRBV5-1 and TRBJ2-3; TRBD2 aligns across 9 bases. CDR1 and CDR2 (germline): SGHRS, YFSETQ. J lost 2 bases, V lost 7 bases, and 5 bases had no gene match. This CDR3 region has 14 residues. The CDR3 DNA reads TGCGCCAGCGGGCTAGCGGGGATCACAGATACGCAGTATTTT. It codes for CASGLAGITDTQYF.

Sample share makes this clone large (0.1 to 1%). The chain joins TRBV6-5 to TRBJ2-1; 7 bases are shared with TRBD1. This CDR3 contains 14 residues. From germline, CDR1 is MNHEY and CDR2 SVGAGI. V was pared by 0 bases and J by 4 bases, with 0 bases of the junction left unmatched. CDR3: CASSYSTGYNEQFF. The CDR3 region has the DNA TGTGCCAGCAGTTACTCGACAGGGTACAATGAGCAGTTCTTC.

This sequence joins TRBV5-6 and TRBJ2-1; 13 bases align to TRBD2. J gave up 8 bases and V 3 bases, and 8 bases lay outside the gene matches. CDR3 length: 16 amino acids. Germline V gene sequence: CDR1 SGHDT, CDR2 YYEEEE. CDR3 in amino acids: CASSSDSGTSGDEQFF. CDR3 bases: TGTGCCAGCAGCTCCGATTCCGGGACTAGCGGGGATGAGCAGTTCTTC.

This clone is medium-sized. The rearrangement uses TRBV19 and TRBJ2-1, with D hard to call. V was pared by 5 bases and J by 7 bases, with 12 bases between. From germline, CDR1 is LNHDA and CDR2 SQIVND (reference sequence). This CDR3 contains 13 residues. The CDR3 nucleotides are TGTGCCAGTAGTTCCATGGCAGGTAATGAGCAGTTCTTC. This codes for CASSSMAGNEQFF. The variable domain in full, completed from reference TRBV19 and TRBJ2-1, reads DGGITQSPKYLFRKEGQNVTLSCEQNLNHDAMYWYRQDPGQGLRLIYYSQIVNDFQKGDIAEGYSVSREKKESFPLTVTSAQKNPTAFYLCASSSMAGNEQFFGPGTRLTVL.

This chain links TRBV5-6 with TRBJ2-1, with 7 bases aligning to TRBD2. The CDR3 is 15 residues long. Germline CDR1 and CDR2: SGHDT and YYEEEE. J was trimmed by 2 bases and V by 0 bases; bases with no gene match: 2. CDR3 region: CASSLASGAYNEQFF. The CDR3 bases are TGTGCCAGCAGCTTGGCTAGCGGCGCCTACAATGAGCAGTTCTTC.

The V and J genes are TRBV19 and TRBJ1-5; no clear D. Trimming pared 4 bases from V and 2 bases from J, leaving 21 bases between. CDR3 size: 18 residues. The germline V gene has CDR1 LNHDA and CDR2 SQIVND (reference sequence). CDR3 loop: CASSSSLVEGWGNQPQHF. The DNA for the CDR3 is TGTGCCAGTAGTAGCTCTTTGGTTGAGGGATGGGGCAATCAGCCCCAGCATTTT. The complete variable domain, with remaining parts taken from reference TRBV19 and TRBJ1-5, reads DGGITQSPKYLFRKEGQNVTLSCEQNLNHDAMYWYRQDPGQGLRLIYYSQIVNDFQKGDIAEGYSVSREKKESFPLTVTSAQKNPTAFYLCASSSSLVEGWGNQPQHFGDGTRLSIL.

This chain joins TRBV29-1 and TRBJ2-5; possibly TRBD1 for D (5 bases). Germline V gives CDR1 SQVTM, CDR2 ANQGSEA. CDR3 size: 11 residues. Deletions cut 7 bases from V and 5 bases from J, with 11 bases between. The CDR3 region is CSAWGRETQYF. DNA for the CDR3: TGCAGCGCGTGGGGCCGGGAGACCCAGTACTTC.

By frequency in the sample, this clone is medium-sized. The rearrangement links TRBV9 to TRBJ2-7; TRBD1 matches 9 bases. Trimming cost V 4 bases and J 3 bases; bases outside gene matches: 11. This CDR3 is built from 16 residues. CDR1 is SGDLS, CDR2 YYNGEE, per germline. CDR3 sequence (DNA): TGTGCCAGCAGCCTCCGACCGGGACAGGGCATCTACGAGCAGTACTTC. Translation: CASSLRPGQGIYEQYF.

CDR3 DNA: TGTGCCAGCAGCTTAGTGAGCACAGATACGCAGTATTTT. Translation gives CASSLVSTDTQYF. The chain has TRBV7-9 and TRBJ2-3; D unclear. CDR3 length equals 13 residues. V was cut by 1 base and J by 0 bases, with 2 bases left in between. Germline values: CDR1 SEHNR, CDR2 FQNEAQ (reference sequence).

Only a few counts were recorded for this clone. V gene TRBV11-2 combines with J gene TRBJ2-7, with TRBD1 identical over 8 bases. CDR3 length: 17 amino acids. Germline V gives CDR1 SGHAT, CDR2 FQNNGV. The junction had 14 bases not matched to a gene; V was cut back by 6 bases and J by 1 base. This chain's CDR3 is CASSLGTGGSMSYEQYF. The CDR3 DNA sequence: TGTGCCAGCAGTCTAGGTACAGGGGGTTCGATGTCCTACGAGCAGTACTTC.

This sequence joins TRBV11-2 and TRBJ2-3, with D perhaps assigned TRBD1 or TRBD2 (5 bases each). This CDR3 contains 14 residues. Trimming shortened V by 8 bases and J by 5 bases, and 17 bases separated the two germline ends. Germline assignment: CDR1 SGHAT and CDR2 FQNNGV. CDR3 bases: TGTGCCAGCGGGGACCGACTTTTGGGAGATACGCAGTATTTT. It specifies CASGDRLLGDTQYF. The entire variable domain, with the rest obtained from reference TRBV11-2 and TRBJ2-3, is as follows: EAGVAQSPRYKIIEKRQSVAFWCNPISGHATLYWYQQILGQGPKLLIQFQNNGVVDDSQLPKDRFSAERLKGVDSTLKIQPAKLEDSAVYLCASGDRLLGDTQYFGPGTRLTVL.

The chain is built from TRBV7-8 and TRBJ2-5, with D unresolved. The assigned J gene may be wrong: the sequence end matches TRBJ2-7 better. The CDR3 spans 13 residues. Germline lookup yields CDR1 SGHVS and CDR2 FQNEAQ. In DNA, the CDR3 is TGTGCCAGCAGCTTAGGCGGCCTCTACGAGCAGTACTTC. This encodes CASSLGGLYEQYF.

A note on this clone: A read error may account for a junction end that differs from germline. The chain joins TRBV6-5 to TRBJ1-1; D gene uncertain. This CDR3 has 13 amino acids. Looked up from germline, CDR1 is MNHEY and CDR2 is SVGAGI. CDR3 coding DNA: TGTGCCATCAGTCGGACGGGGAACACTGAAGCTTTCTTT. Its protein product is CAISRTGNTEAFF.

The chain recombines TRBV5-4 with TRBJ2-7; no firm D call. CDR3 size: 13 residues. V was clipped by 2 bases and J by 3 bases, with 9 bases between them. Germline assignment: CDR1 SGHNT and CDR2 YYREEE (reference sequence). The CDR3 sequence is CASSFGLIYEQYF. CDR3 DNA: TGTGCCAGCAGCTTTGGGCTAATCTACGAGCAGTACTTC.

This clone was recorded only once. The chain recombines TRBV28 with TRBJ2-3; 9 bases fit TRBD2. The ends lost 3 bases at V and 3 bases at J; junction bases unmatched: 4. CDR3 size: 15 residues. Germline V gives CDR1 MDHEN, CDR2 SYDVKM. The CDR3 protein is CASSFLAGGTDTQYF. In nucleotides, the CDR3 is TGTGCCAGCAGTTTTCTCGCGGGGGGGACAGATACGCAGTATTTT.

This clone was observed a single time. The chain joins TRBV28 to TRBJ2-4; 7 bases map to TRBD2. Unmatched junction bases numbered 20, after V lost 6 bases and J lost 0 bases. Germline loops: CDR1 MDHEN, CDR2 SYDVKM. The CDR3 loop spans 20 amino acids. The CDR3 nucleotides read TGTGCCAGCAGCACAAACCCCCGGGACTATACCCCCTTAGCCAAAAACATTCAGTACTTC. It encodes CASSTNPRDYTPLAKNIQYF.

Sample share makes this clone large. J is TRBJ1-2 and V is TRBV18, with 9 bases fitting TRBD1. V trimming: 0 bases; J trimming: 4 bases; junction bases outside the gene matches: 6. CDR1 KGHSH and CDR2 LQKENI come from the germline V gene. This CDR3 is 16 amino acids long. The DNA of the CDR3 is TGTGCCAGCTCACCACCGAGGGACAGGGTCCCCTATGGCTACACCTTC. It translates to CASSPPRDRVPYGYTF.

The J gene is TRBJ1-6, the V gene TRBV6-4, with D maybe TRBD1 (5 bases). V lost 2 bases to trimming and J lost 11 bases, with 16 bases between them. The CDR3 covers 15 residues. Germline V gene sequence: CDR1 MRHNA, CDR2 SNTAGT. Written as DNA, the CDR3 is TGTGCCAGCAGTGACGGGGCGGCTATAGGGGCACCCCTCCACTTT. Protein product: CASSDGAAIGAPLHF.

This clone is medium-sized. J is TRBJ2-2 and V is TRBV7-8, with D tentatively TRBD2 (5 bases). Germline values: CDR1 SGHVS, CDR2 FQNEAQ. The V end lost 5 bases, the J end lost 1 base, and 20 bases lay between the germline ends. The CDR3 is made up of 18 amino acids. As DNA, the CDR3 is TGTGCCAGCAGCCCACCTAGTAATGAACGGGAGAACACCGGGGAGCTGTTTTTT. This gives the protein CASSPPSNERENTGELFF.

This clone came up a few times. The rearrangement uses TRBV13 and TRBJ2-7, with D possibly being TRBD1 or TRBD2 (5 bases each). CDR1 PRHDT and CDR2 FYEKMQ come from the germline V gene (reference sequence). V lost 5 bases, J lost 1 base, and 15 bases lay in between. The CDR3 is 15 amino acids. The DNA of the CDR3 is TGTGCCAGCAGCCCCCCCCGGGACGTATCCTACGAGCAGTACTTC. The encoded protein is CASSPPRDVSYEQYF.

The chain combines TRBV5-1 with TRBJ2-1, with a weak D call TRBD2 (7 bases). Germline V CDR1 and CDR2: SGHRS, YFSETQ. The V end was cut by 5 bases, the J end by 0 bases, with 18 bases between. The CDR3 sequence is 17 residues long. The CDR3 spells CASRMGTGGSSYNEQFF. The CDR3 coding sequence is TGCGCCAGCAGAATGGGAACGGGGGGCAGCTCCTACAATGAGCAGTTCTTC.